This T cell receptor (beta chain) originates from a study of shared clonotypes between healthy human individuals. This CDR3 spans 13 amino acids. The ends were cut back, 10 bases at V and 1 base at J, with 10 bases in the middle. Germline values: CDR1 SGHTA, CDR2 FQGNSA. The assay was immunoSEQ multiplex PCR, and TCRdb's table has in-frame clones only and misses some. The sample records some 2,100,000 clones, under 95% being singletons. Naivety among CD8 cells was defined by CD45RO negativity and positive CCR7 selection, thereby excluding terminally differentiated effector memory CD45RA+ cells. The V and J genes are TRBV7-2 and TRBJ2-2; perhaps TRBD1 as D (6 bases). The specimen was naive CD8+ T cells from PBMCs. The receptor's source is a man aged 18 to 35 in good health. Some clones in this sample may be carry-over from other donors' samples. The CDR3 DNA follows: TGTGCCACCTCGGACAGGAACACCGGGGAGCTGTTTTTT. Protein product: CATSDRNTGELFF.